The 15 T cell receptor beta chains given below trace back to one sample, sequenced in a study of human T cells and chemical hapten exposure. Documented time point: pre-sensitization, week 0. Treatment in this sample: therapeutic diphenylcyclopropenone sensitization with weekly scalp DPC. Via MiXCR, TCRdb re-called the RACE reads, giving one row per CDR3 protein. The sample holds about 380,000 distinct CDR3 sequences, approximately 5% seen once. Sequences were derived from whole blood, sampled in connection with sensitization to the hapten diphenylcyclopropenone (DPC). The receptor set was obtained from a woman aged 45-59 years with alopecia areata. Some clones in this sample may be carry-over from other donors' samples.

The sample holds a few counts of this clonotype. The CDR3 protein is CASSYSNLGWGTEAFF. The CDR3 DNA is TGTGCCAGCAGTTACTCGAATCTGGGATGGGGCACTGAAGCTTTCTTT. V usage is TRBV6-2 or TRBV6-3 and J usage is TRBJ1-1; no clear D gene. Germline lookup yields CDR1 MNHEY and CDR2 SVGEGT. V was clipped by 0 bases and J by 4 bases, with 15 bases between them. This CDR3 is 16 amino acids long.

This clonotype has just a few counts. This chain joins TRBV20-1 and TRBJ2-7, with D perhaps given as TRBD1 or TRBD2 (6 bases each). Deletions cut 3 bases from V and 3 bases from J, with 18 bases between. The V gene's germline CDR1 is DFQATT and CDR2 SNEGSKA (reference sequence). This CDR3 has 15 amino acids. Here the CDR3 reads CSASDPSQGGYEQYF. CDR3 in DNA: TGCAGTGCTAGTGATCCCTCACAGGGAGGCTACGAGCAGTACTTC.

This clonotype was counted ten times or more. The genes are TRBV29-1 and TRBJ2-4; maybe TRBD2 (6 bases). Trimming left V 3 bases short and J 2 bases short, with 23 bases between. This CDR3 contains 18 residues. Germline V gene data show CDR1 as SQVTM and CDR2 as ANQGSEA. The CDR3 protein is CSVEGGWDWSGTKNIQYF. The DNA of the CDR3 is TGCAGCGTTGAGGGGGGTTGGGACTGGTCCGGAACCAAAAACATTCAGTACTTC.

The sample holds many counts of this clonotype. For the CDR3, the DNA is TGTGCCAGCAGGGGTAGCGGGTACACAGATACGCAGTATTTT. Translated: CASRGSGYTDTQYF. The chain links TRBV28 to TRBJ2-3; 7 nucleotides match TRBD2. There are 14 residues in the CDR3. CDR1 MDHEN and CDR2 SYDVKM come from the germline V gene. The V gene end was trimmed by 6 bases and the J gene end by 2 bases; junction bases not matched to a gene: 5.

This clonotype was recorded many times. V is TRBV5-1 and J is TRBJ1-3, with D maybe TRBD1 (5 bases). Germline-derived CDR1 and CDR2 are SGHRS and YFSETQ. V was pared by 0 bases and J by 2 bases, with 6 bases between. This CDR3 is built from 14 residues. The CDR3 bases are TGCGCCAGCAGCTTGGGACAGACTGGAAACACCATATATTTT. It translates to CASSLGQTGNTIYF.

This clonotype has a handful of counts. The chain couples TRBV20-1 to TRBJ1-5; tentatively, D is TRBD1 (5 bases). The CDR3 is made up of 12 amino acids. V lost 8 bases, J lost 2 bases, and 10 bases lay in between. The germline V gene encodes CDR1 DFQATT and CDR2 SNEGSKA (reference sequence). CDR3 in DNA: TGCAGTCGGGGCGTGGGCAATCAGCCCCAGCATTTT. Its protein is CSRGVGNQPQHF.

CDR3 coding DNA: TGCAGTATTACGGACAGCTCCTACGAGCAGTACTTC. It specifies CSITDSSYEQYF. This rearrangement joins TRBV20-1 to TRBJ2-7; a weak D match, TRBD1 (6 bases). CDR3 size: 12 residues. With 8 bases removed from V and 0 bases from J, the gap between germline ends came to 11 bases. Looked up from germline, CDR1 is DFQATT and CDR2 is SNEGSKA (reference sequence).

This clonotype was recorded at least ten times. The rearrangement links TRBV20-1 to TRBJ1-1; no clear D. Germline values: CDR1 DFQATT, CDR2 SNEGSKA (reference sequence). Deletions cut 0 bases from V and 4 bases from J, with 9 bases between. The CDR3 is 13 amino acids. In DNA, the CDR3 is TGCAGTGCTAGAGATTACTCAGGCACTGAAGCTTTCTTT. It codes for CSARDYSGTEAFF.

This clonotype has at least ten counts. The chain is built from TRBV12-3 or TRBV12-4 and TRBJ1-6; tentative D call: TRBD1 (5 bases). Trimming took 6 bases from V and 2 from J, leaving 11 bases between them. The CDR3 sequence is 15 residues long. For the CDR3, the DNA is TGTGCCAGCAGGGCCGCGGGGGCCTATAATTCACCCCTCCACTTT. Translated: CASRAAGAYNSPLHF.

This chain uses TRBV7-8 with TRBJ1-5, with D perhaps matching TRBD1 (5 bases). V dropped 5 bases and J dropped 0 bases, with 14 bases sitting between them. The CDR3 spans 16 residues. From germline, CDR1 is SGHVS and CDR2 FQNEAQ. Here the CDR3 reads CASSPGHINSNQPQHF. CDR3 DNA: TGTGCCAGCAGCCCTGGACACATTAATAGCAATCAGCCCCAGCATTTT. The whole variable domain, remainder taken from reference TRBV7-8 and TRBJ1-5, is GAGVSQSPRYKVAKRGQDVALRCDPISGHVSLFWYQQALGQGPEFLTYFQNEAQLDKSGLPSDRFFAERPEGSVSTLKIQRTQQEDSAVYLCASSPGHINSNQPQHFGDGTRLSIL.

This clonotype was seen a few times. V usage is TRBV7-8 and J usage is TRBJ1-1; TRBD1 agrees at 7 bases. The germline V gene has CDR1 SGHVS and CDR2 FQNEAQ. The junction had 6 bases not matched to a gene; V was cut back by 8 bases and J by 0 bases. This CDR3 is built from 14 residues. The CDR3 sequence: CASRDRLMNTEAFF. The CDR3 DNA sequence: TGTGCCAGCCGGGACAGACTAATGAACACTGAAGCTTTCTTT. The complete variable domain, with remaining parts taken from reference TRBV7-8 and TRBJ1-1, reads GAGVSQSPRYKVAKRGQDVALRCDPISGHVSLFWYQQALGQGPEFLTYFQNEAQLDKSGLPSDRFFAERPEGSVSTLKIQRTQQEDSAVYLCASRDRLMNTEAFFGQGTRLTVV.

This clonotype was observed a few times. The J gene is TRBJ2-4, the V gene TRBV5-6; TRBD1 or TRBD2 may be the D gene (5 bases each). The CDR3 is 15 residues long. Germline V gives CDR1 SGHDT, CDR2 YYEEEE. The V gene lost 1 base and the J gene lost 2 bases, with 10 bases spanning the gap. The CDR3 loop is CASSLRGVPKNIQYF. CDR3 DNA: TGTGCCAGCAGCTTGAGGGGAGTTCCCAAAAACATTCAGTACTTC. Full variable domain (rest looked up from reference TRBV5-6 and TRBJ2-4): DAGVTQSPTHLIKTRGQQVTLRCSPKSGHDTVSWYQQALGQGPQFIFQYYEEEERQRGNFPDRFSGHQFPNYSSELNVNALLLGDSALYLCASSLRGVPKNIQYFGAGTRLSVL.

The chain combines TRBV20-1 with TRBJ2-7; D ambiguous. The germline gives CDR1 DFQATT, CDR2 SNEGSKA (reference sequence). The length of the CDR3 is 11 residues. Trimming pared 1 base from V and 2 bases from J, leaving 3 bases between. The CDR3 region has the DNA TGCAGTGCTAGAGTTCCCTACGAGCAGTACTTC. Residues: CSARVPYEQYF.

This clonotype has a handful of counts. The rearrangement joins TRBV28 to TRBJ1-1; 9 positions match TRBD1. The CDR3 extends over 15 amino acids. Trimming took 5 bases from V and 8 from J; bases not matched to a gene: 12. Per germline, CDR1 MDHEN and CDR2 SYDVKM. The CDR3 DNA follows: TGTGCCAGCAGTACGACGACAGGGGGATCACCCGAAGCTTTCTTT. Amino acids: CASSTTTGGSPEAFF.

The sample holds many counts of this clonotype. This sequence joins TRBV11-2 and TRBJ2-4; D might be TRBD1 (6 bases). This CDR3 spans 19 amino acids. CDR1 and CDR2 from the germline V gene are SGHAT and FQNNGV. Trimming took 5 bases from V and 1 from J, leaving 24 bases between them. The CDR3 loop reads CASSASPGTTLGAKNIQYF. CDR3 in DNA: TGTGCCAGCAGCGCCTCCCCGGGGACAACCCTGGGGGCCAAAAACATTCAGTACTTC.